Below are 14 T cell receptor beta chains sequenced from a single sample in a study of cytomegalovirus exposure and HLA in healthy donors. The study ran its PCR with 60 Vbeta and 13 Jbeta primers. The table came from immunoSEQ multiplex PCR; TCRdb's copy has only in-frame clones and leaves some out. The sample consists of some 170,000 clones, approximately 80% of them appearing once. The sample consisted of PBMCs. All receptors derive from a young woman in good health and CMV-seropositive.

The chain links TRBV28 to TRBJ1-1, with D unclear. V was clipped by 2 bases and J by 3 bases, with 4 bases between them. The CDR3 runs 12 residues. The V gene's germline CDR1 is MDHEN and CDR2 SYDVKM. As DNA, the CDR3 is TGTGCCAGCAGTTTACCCTACACTGAAGCTTTCTTT. Translating gives CASSLPYTEAFF.

The rearrangement joins TRBV7-2 to TRBJ2-1, with D possibly matching TRBD2 (6 bases). The germline V gene has CDR1 SGHTA and CDR2 FQGNSA. V was trimmed by 5 bases and J by 8 bases, leaving 19 bases between them. This CDR3 contains 15 residues. The DNA for the CDR3 is TGTGCCAGCAGCCCCAGGAGGGCCGAGGGCGATGAGCAGTTCTTC. Its translation is CASSPRRAEGDEQFF.

The V and J genes are TRBV29-1 and TRBJ1-1; tentative D call: TRBD1 (5 bases). The CDR3 is 15 amino acids. Germline CDR1 is SQVTM and CDR2 is ANQGSEA. V lost 7 bases and J 0 bases, leaving 18 bases between the germline ends. CDR3 in amino acids: CSAMPRGVMNTEAFF. The DNA for the CDR3 is TGCAGCGCCATGCCCCGGGGGGTAATGAACACTGAAGCTTTCTTT.

This clone was seen only once. The rearrangement links TRBV12-1 to TRBJ2-5; TRBD1 is taken as the D call from the table, unchecked against the DNA. TRBV12-1 is listed as a pseudogene. The CDR3 length is 15 residues. The CDR3 spells CASSFDRTSQETQYF. CDR3 nucleotide sequence: TGTGCCAGCAGCTTCGACAGAACATCACAAGAGACCCAGTACTTC.

The chain combines TRBV6-1 with TRBJ1-1; D call uncertain. Trimming removed 3 bases at V and 1 base at J, with 18 bases between. Looked up from germline, CDR1 is MNHNS and CDR2 is SASEGT. This CDR3 is built from 17 residues. Here the CDR3 reads CASSELLKTVGNTEAFF. In DNA form, the CDR3 reads TGTGCCAGCAGTGAGTTGTTAAAAACGGTTGGGAACACTGAAGCTTTCTTT.

This clone was seen a handful of times. This chain links TRBV5-6 with TRBJ1-3; TRBD1 aligns across 7 bases. The CDR3 has 17 residues. J lost 2 bases, V lost 0 bases, and 8 bases had no gene match. The V gene's germline CDR1 is SGHDT and CDR2 YYEEEE. In nucleotides, the CDR3 is TGTGCCAGCAGCTTGGCCGGGACAGTGCCTACTGGAAACACCATATATTTT. Translation gives CASSLAGTVPTGNTIYF.

This clone has just one count. The chain couples TRBV2 to TRBJ2-3, with no clear D. This CDR3 is 8 amino acids long. The germline V gene has CDR1 SNHLY and CDR2 FYNNEI. Deletions cut 7 bases from V and 13 bases from J, with 6 bases between. CDR3 region: CASTPEYF. CDR3 DNA: TGTGCCAGCACCCCAGAGTATTTT.

Here the CDR3 reads CASSLVGRASYGYTF. CDR3 nucleotide sequence: TGTGCCAGCAGTTTAGTGGGCAGGGCGAGCTATGGCTACACCTTC. The chain links TRBV28 to TRBJ1-2, with D possibly being TRBD1 (5 bases). There are 15 residues in the CDR3. V shed 2 bases and J shed 4 bases, with 14 bases lying between them. Germline-derived CDR1 and CDR2 are MDHEN and SYDVKM.

The chain uses TRBV6-6 and TRBJ2-7; 8 bases map to TRBD1. The V and J ends lost 5 bases and 6 bases, in that order; junction bases with no gene match: 9. CDR3 length: 14 residues. Germline loops: CDR1 MNHNY, CDR2 SVGAGI (reference sequence). In DNA form, the CDR3 reads TGTGCCAGCAGTACGGACAGGGCCATAGGCGAGCAGTACTTC. Translated: CASSTDRAIGEQYF.

The chain has TRBV19 and TRBJ1-6; no reliable D call. Germline CDR1 reads LNHDA; CDR2 reads SQIVND (reference sequence). V was clipped by 5 bases and J by 7 bases, with 18 bases between them. This CDR3 spans 16 amino acids. The CDR3 DNA reads as TGTGCCAGTAGTCGCTCTGTTTCAGGTGTAAATTCACCCCTCCACTTT. Amino acids: CASSRSVSGVNSPLHF.

This chain uses TRBV7-9 with TRBJ1-1, with D perhaps TRBD1 (5 bases). Trimming removed 0 bases from V and 6 bases from J, with 11 bases in between. Germline V gene data show CDR1 as SEHNR and CDR2 as FQNEAQ (reference sequence). This CDR3 has 14 amino acids. CDR3 sequence reads: CASSLARDAAEAFF. DNA for the CDR3: TGTGCCAGCAGCTTAGCGCGGGACGCTGCTGAAGCTTTCTTT.

This clone was counted a few times. A read error is likely here: a far larger clone is one base away. The chain combines TRBV4-3 with TRBJ1-2; 9 bases are shared with TRBD1. The CDR3 extends over 15 amino acids. Germline CDR1 reads LGHNA; CDR2 reads YSLEER. Trimming at V came to 5 bases and at J to 2 bases, leaving 6 bases not matched to a gene. CDR3 DNA: TGCGCCAGCAGCGCTAGGGGACAGGGAAACTATGGCTACACCTTC. Protein: CASSARGQGNYGYTF.

The chain combines TRBV19 with TRBJ1-2, with D unclear. Germline-derived CDR1 and CDR2 are LNHDA and SQIVND (reference sequence). V lost 4 bases and J lost 3, with 15 bases in between. The CDR3 spans 15 residues. The CDR3 nucleotides read TGTGCCAGTAGTACGTTCCGGGTCGAAGACTATGGCTACACCTTC. Translation: CASSTFRVEDYGYTF. Using reference TRBV19 and TRBJ1-2 for the parts outside the CDR3, the full variable domain is DGGITQSPKYLFRKEGQNVTLSCEQNLNHDAMYWYRQDPGQGLRLIYYSQIVNDFQKGDIAEGYSVSREKKESFPLTVTSAQKNPTAFYLCASSTFRVEDYGYTFGSGTRLTVV.

The rearrangement joins TRBV19 to TRBJ2-1; TRBD2 matches at 13 bases. This CDR3 has 18 residues. Germline V lookup: CDR1 LNHDA, CDR2 SQIVND (reference sequence). Unmatched junction bases numbered 15, after V lost 7 bases and J lost 6 bases. CDR3 amino acids: CASTLTWLLAGGPNEQFF. CDR3 coding DNA: TGTGCCAGTACCCTGACGTGGCTACTAGCGGGGGGGCCCAATGAGCAGTTCTTC.